Many counts were recorded for the clone carrying this T cell receptor beta chain. The target antigen is unknown. The investigators amplified TCR beta CDR3 regions from RNA transcripts. The study used the HTBI primer set for a first-round RT-PCR of the TCR CDR3. TCRdb re-called the multiplex PCR reads with MiXCR, one entry per CDR3 protein. The sample holds about 540,000 distinct CDR3 sequences, around 42% seen once. Exclusion criteria comprised uncontrolled infection, other autoimmune disease, pregnancy or lactation. These data come from a study of T cells in Graves' hyperthyroidism and ophthalmopathy. The study's findings and limits: Blood held most thyroid clonotypes expanded above 0.001 frequency. The model made its ophthalmopathy prediction, and onset followed a median around 6.9 months later. Through a model of 13 V-J features, ophthalmopathy was separated from stable hyperthyroidism.

The sequence was obtained from a woman aged 18-35 years with Graves' hyperthyroidism. Sequencing used peripheral blood or thyroid tissue (not recorded which).

CDR3 DNA sequence: TGTGCCAGCAGCTTGGGTCAGCTTAATGAAAAACTGTTTTTT. Translation: CASSLGQLNEKLFF. The chain uses TRBV5-8 and TRBJ1-4; D is uncertain. Trimming took 0 bases from V and 4 from J, leaving 7 bases between them. Per germline, CDR1 SGHTS and CDR2 YDEGEE. There are 14 residues in the CDR3.